This TCR beta chain stems from a study of blood T cell repertoires in COVID-19. Turning to the study itself: PBMCs, B-cell-depleted T cells, or T cells were the source of the cDNA or gDNA that made up the material.

The authors' processing: Amplification of reference gene primers provided the estimated nucleated cell counts. Sequenced by immunoSEQ multiplex PCR; TCRdb stores in-frame clones only, minus some. V, J and clone size were drawn from that table, and D and trimming were deduced from the DNA. The repertoire holds under 130,000 clones, with 65% to 90% as singletons. Trimming shortened V by 3 bases and J by 2 bases, and 8 bases separated the two germline ends. The CDR3 totals 14 residues. CDR1 is MDHEN and CDR2 is SYDVKM in the germline V gene. The V and J genes are TRBV28 and TRBJ1-3, with D perhaps TRBD1 (5 bases). The sequencing sample was made of peripheral blood. This clonotype originated in a man between 50 and 59 years old with acute or convalescent COVID-19. The CDR3 is CASSFGGAGNTIYF. Written as DNA, the CDR3 is TGTGCCAGCAGTTTCGGAGGGGCTGGAAACACCATATATTTT.